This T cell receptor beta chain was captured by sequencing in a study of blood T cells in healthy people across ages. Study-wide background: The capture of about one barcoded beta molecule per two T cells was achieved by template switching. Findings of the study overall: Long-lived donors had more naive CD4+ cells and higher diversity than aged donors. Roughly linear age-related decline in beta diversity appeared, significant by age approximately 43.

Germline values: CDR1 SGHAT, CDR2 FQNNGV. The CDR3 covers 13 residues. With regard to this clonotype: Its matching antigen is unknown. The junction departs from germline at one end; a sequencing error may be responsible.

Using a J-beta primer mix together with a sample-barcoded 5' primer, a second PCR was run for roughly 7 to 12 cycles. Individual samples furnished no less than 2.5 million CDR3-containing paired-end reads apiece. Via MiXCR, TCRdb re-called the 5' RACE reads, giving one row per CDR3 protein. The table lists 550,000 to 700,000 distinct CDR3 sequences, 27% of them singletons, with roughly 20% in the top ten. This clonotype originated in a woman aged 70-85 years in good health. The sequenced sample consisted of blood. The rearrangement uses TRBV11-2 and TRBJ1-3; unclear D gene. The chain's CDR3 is CAVRGNSGSTIYF. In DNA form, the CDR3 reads TGTGCCGTCCGAGGGAACTCTGGAAGCACCATATATTTT.